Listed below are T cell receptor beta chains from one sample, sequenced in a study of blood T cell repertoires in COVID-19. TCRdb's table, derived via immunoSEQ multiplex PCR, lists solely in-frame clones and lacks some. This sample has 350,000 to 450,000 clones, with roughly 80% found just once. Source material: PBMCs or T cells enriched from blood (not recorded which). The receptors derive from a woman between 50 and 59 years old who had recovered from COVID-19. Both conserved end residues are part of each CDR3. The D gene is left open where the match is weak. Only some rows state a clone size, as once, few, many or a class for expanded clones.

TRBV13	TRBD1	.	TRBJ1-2	TGTGCCAGCAGCTTAGGGGGACAGATCTATGGCTACACCTTC	CASSLGGQIYGYTF
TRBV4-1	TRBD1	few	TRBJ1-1	TGCGCCAGCAGCCAAGGGCCAGGGGGCTGGGACACTGAAGCTTTCTTT	CASSQGPGGWDTEAFF
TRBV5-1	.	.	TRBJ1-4	TGCGCCAGCAGCCAGAGGCCTTCTAATGAAAAACTGTTTTTT	CASSQRPSNEKLFF
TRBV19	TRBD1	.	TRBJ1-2	TGTGCCAGTAGTCGGACAGGGGGGAACTATGGCTACACCTTC	CASSRTGGNYGYTF
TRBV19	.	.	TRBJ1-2	TGTGCCAGTACCTCAAGCGGGCCAGGGCTTTGGTATGGCTACACCTTC	CASTSSGPGLWYGYTF
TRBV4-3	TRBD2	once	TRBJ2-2	TGCGCCAGCAGCCAAGATTTCGGACTAGTTAACACCGGGGAGCTGTTTTTT	CASSQDFGLVNTGELFF
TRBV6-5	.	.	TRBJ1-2	TGTGCCAGCAGCTCACAGAACTATGGCTACACCTTC	CASSSQNYGYTF
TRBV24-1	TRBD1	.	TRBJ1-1	TGTGCCACCAGTGATTTGAGGCGACAGGGGGCCGGGAACACTGAAGCTTTCTTT	CATSDLRRQGAGNTEAFF
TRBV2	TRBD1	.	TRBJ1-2	TGTGCCAGCAGTGAAACCCTGTTGACAGGGGCGAATGGCTACACCTTC	CASSETLLTGANGYTF
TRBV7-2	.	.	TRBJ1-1	TGTGCCAGCAGCTTAGATGTCATGAACACTGAAGCTTTCTTT	CASSLDVMNTEAFF
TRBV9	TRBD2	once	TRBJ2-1	TGTGCCAGCAGCCCAGGGACTAGCGGATATCATGAGCAGTTCTTC	CASSPGTSGYHEQFF
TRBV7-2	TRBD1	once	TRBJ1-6	TGTGCCAGCAGGCCGCCGGGACAGGGGTCTTCACCCCTCCACTTT	CASRPPGQGSSPLHF
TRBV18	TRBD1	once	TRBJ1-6	TGTGCCAGCTCACGATCCGGGACAGGGGATAATTCACCCCTCCACTTT	CASSRSGTGDNSPLHF
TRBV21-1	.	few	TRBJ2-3	TGTGCCAGTCAAGGTGGGTCCTCAGGTAAAGATAGCACAGATACGCAGTATTTT	CASQGGSSGKDSTDTQYF
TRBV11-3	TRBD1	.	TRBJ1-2	TGTGCCAGCAGCTTCGGACAGGGGGATGGCTACACCTTC	CASSFGQGDGYTF
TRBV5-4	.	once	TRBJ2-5	TGTGCCAGCAGCTACAGGGACGAGACCCAGTACTTC	CASSYRDETQYF
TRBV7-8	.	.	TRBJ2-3	TGTGCCAGCAGCTCGGTAGTACTAGTTAGCACAGATACGCAGTATTTT	CASSSVVLVSTDTQYF
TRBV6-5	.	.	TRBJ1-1	TGTGCCAGCAGCCTAACCTCACCGAACACTGAAGCTTTCTTT	CASSLTSPNTEAFF
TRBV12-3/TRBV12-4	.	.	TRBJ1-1	TGTGCCAGCAGTTTCACCGGGGGTGGTGAAGCTTTCTTT	CASSFTGGGEAFF
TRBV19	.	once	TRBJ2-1	TGTGCCAGTAGTATAGTTGGGGGGAGCTCCTACAATGAGCAGTTCTTC	CASSIVGGSSYNEQFF
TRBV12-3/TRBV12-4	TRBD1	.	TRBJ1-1	TGTGCCAGCAGTTTGGGACAGGGTAACGTTGCTTTCTTT	CASSLGQGNVAFF
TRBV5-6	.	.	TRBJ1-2	TGTGCCAGCAGCTATACGCACGCACCAGGTCAGGGAGGCTACACCTTC	CASSYTHAPGQGGYTF
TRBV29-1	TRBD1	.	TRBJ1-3	TGCAGCGTCGCAGGGGGCGCGGACGGAAACACCATATATTTT	CSVAGGADGNTIYF
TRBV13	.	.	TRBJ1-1	TGTGCCAGCAGCGCGGGGCAGAGGAACACTGAAGCTTTCTTT	CASSAGQRNTEAFF
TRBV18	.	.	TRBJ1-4	TGTGCCAGCTCCTTGGAAAAACTGTTTTTT	CASSLEKLFF
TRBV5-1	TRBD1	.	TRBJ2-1	TGCGCCAGCAGCTTGGGAGGGACAGGGATATACAATGAGCAGTTCTTC	CASSLGGTGIYNEQFF
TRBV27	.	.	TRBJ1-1	TGTGCCAGCCGGTGGGGGGGCTCTACGAACACTGAAGCTTTCTTT	CASRWGGSTNTEAFF
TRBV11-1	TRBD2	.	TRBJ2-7	TGTGCCAGCAGCTTAACAGCGGGGGGTTCCTACGAGCAGTACTTC	CASSLTAGGSYEQYF
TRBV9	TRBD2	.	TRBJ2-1	TGTGCCAGCAGCGTAGAGCGACTAGCGGGGGTCGGAGAGCAGTTCTTC	CASSVERLAGVGEQFF
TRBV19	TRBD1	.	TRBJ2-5	TGTGCCAGTAGTACCGACAGGGGCCAAGAGACCCAGTACTTC	CASSTDRGQETQYF
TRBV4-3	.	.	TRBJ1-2	TGCGCCAGCAGCCAATTTATCACAACCGCAGTACAGACTAACTATGGCTACACCTTC	CASSQFITTAVQTNYGYTF
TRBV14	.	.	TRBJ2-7	TGTGCCAGCAGCCAAGTTCGCGAGCAGTACTTC	CASSQVREQYF
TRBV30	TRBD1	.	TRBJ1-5	TGTGCCTGGAGTTCCCGAGGGGACAGGGAACACCCCCAGCATTTT	CAWSSRGDREHPQHF
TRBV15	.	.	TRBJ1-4	TGTGCCACCAGCAGAGAACCCCGGGAGGGGGAAAAACTGTTTTTT	CATSREPREGEKLFF
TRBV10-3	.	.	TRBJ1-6	TGTGCCATCAGGCTAGACGGGATATATAATTCACCCCTCCACTTT	CAIRLDGIYNSPLHF
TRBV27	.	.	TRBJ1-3	TGTGCCAGCAGTTTGCTCGGCTCTGGAAACACCATATATTTT	CASSLLGSGNTIYF
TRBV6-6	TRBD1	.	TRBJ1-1	TGTGCCAGCACCCTGACAGGGCACATGAACACTGAAGCTTTCTTT	CASTLTGHMNTEAFF
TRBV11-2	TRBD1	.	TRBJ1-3	TGTGCCAGCAGCTTAATCAGGGGGCAAGGAAACACCATATATTTT	CASSLIRGQGNTIYF
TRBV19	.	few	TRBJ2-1	TGTGCCAGTAGTAGGGGGGTGTCCTACAATGAGCAGTTCTTC	CASSRGVSYNEQFF
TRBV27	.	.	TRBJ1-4	TGTGCCAGCAGTTTGTCCAGTCATGAAAAACTGTTTTTT	CASSLSSHEKLFF
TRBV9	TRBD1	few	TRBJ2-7	TGTGCCAGCAGCGTAGTACGGGACAGGTCTTCCTACGAGCAGTACTTC	CASSVVRDRSSYEQYF
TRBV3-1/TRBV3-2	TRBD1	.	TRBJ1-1	TGTGCCAGCAGCCCACCGGGACAGCTGAACACTGAAGCTTTCTTT	CASSPPGQLNTEAFF